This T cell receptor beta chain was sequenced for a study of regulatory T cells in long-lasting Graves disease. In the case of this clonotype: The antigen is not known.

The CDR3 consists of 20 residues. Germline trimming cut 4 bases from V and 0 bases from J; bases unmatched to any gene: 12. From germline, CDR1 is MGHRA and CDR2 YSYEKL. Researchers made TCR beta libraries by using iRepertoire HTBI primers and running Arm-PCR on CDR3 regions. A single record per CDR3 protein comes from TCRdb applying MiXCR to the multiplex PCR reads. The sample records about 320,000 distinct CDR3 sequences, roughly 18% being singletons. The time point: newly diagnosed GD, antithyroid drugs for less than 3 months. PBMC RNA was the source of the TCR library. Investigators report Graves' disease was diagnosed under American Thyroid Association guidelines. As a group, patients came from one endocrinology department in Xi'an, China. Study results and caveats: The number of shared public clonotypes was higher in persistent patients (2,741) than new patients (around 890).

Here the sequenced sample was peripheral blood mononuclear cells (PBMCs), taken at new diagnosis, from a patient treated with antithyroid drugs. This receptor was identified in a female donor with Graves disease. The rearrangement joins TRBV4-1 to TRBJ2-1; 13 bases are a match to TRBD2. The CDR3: CASSRPPLAGGPSSYNEQFF. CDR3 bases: TGCGCCAGCAGCCGACCCCCACTAGCGGGAGGGCCCAGCTCCTACAATGAGCAGTTCTTC.